The 24 T cell receptor beta chains listed next were all sequenced from one sample in a study of T cell responses to AZD1222 COVID-19 vaccine. The protocol was immunoSEQ multiplex PCR, while the TCRdb copy is restricted to in-frame clones and leaves out a portion. The sample holds 90,000 to 120,000 clones; roughly 90% are singletons and the top ten take 6% to 7%. The sample in question was peripheral blood, obtained on day 0 of AZD1222 vaccination. The origin of the receptors is an adult in good health.

The V and J genes are TRBV29-1 and TRBJ1-2, with TRBD1 matching 9 bases. Germline CDR1 SQVTM, CDR2 ANQGSEA. V shed 6 bases and J 0 bases; nucleotides not matched to a gene: 11. This CDR3 region has 16 residues. CDR3 in DNA: TGCAGCGTACGGGGAGACAGGGGGAAGGCTAACTATGGCTACACCTTC. This encodes CSVRGDRGKANYGYTF.

V and J are TRBV6-2 or TRBV6-3 and TRBJ2-7; no definite D call. Trimming removed 0 bases at V and 4 bases at J, with 10 bases between. Germline V CDR1 and CDR2: MNHEY, SVGEGT. This CDR3 has 14 amino acids. CDR3: CASSYSYDRYEQYF. The DNA for the CDR3 is TGTGCCAGCAGTTACTCGTATGACCGGTACGAGCAGTACTTC.

The rearrangement uses TRBV7-3 and TRBJ2-7; D is possibly TRBD2 (7 bases). The V gene's germline CDR1 is SGHTA and CDR2 FQGTGA. This CDR3 contains 15 residues. V was cut by 5 bases and J by 2 bases, with 16 bases left in between. In DNA, the CDR3 is TGTGCCAGCAGCCCGGGACAAGGGGGGGCCTACGAGCAGTACTTC. Its translation: CASSPGQGGAYEQYF.

The genes are TRBV5-6 and TRBJ2-7; TRBD1 matches 10 bases. This CDR3 has 16 residues. The germline V gene has CDR1 SGHDT and CDR2 YYEEEE. The ends lost 0 bases at V and 2 bases at J; junction bases unmatched: 5. CDR3 protein: CASSLVRDRGAYEQYF. CDR3 bases: TGTGCCAGCAGCTTGGTGCGGGACAGGGGCGCCTACGAGCAGTACTTC.

This clone has a single count. V usage is TRBV9 and J usage is TRBJ2-1; 12 positions agree with TRBD2. Germline V gene lookup returns CDR1 SGDLS and CDR2 YYNGEE. The CDR3 runs to 15 residues. The V and J ends lost 0 bases and 10 bases, in that order; junction bases with no gene match: 5. This CDR3 is CASSVGLAGGEEQFF. CDR3 coding DNA: TGTGCCAGCAGCGTAGGCCTAGCGGGAGGGGAGGAGCAGTTCTTC.

This clone was detected only once. The rearrangement links TRBV7-2 to TRBJ2-2; D possibly corresponds to TRBD2 (5 bases). The CDR3 covers 15 residues. V gave up 5 bases and J gave up 5 bases, with 15 bases separating them. Looked up from germline, CDR1 is SGHTA and CDR2 is FQGNSA. The CDR3 bases are TGTGCCAGCAGCCCTCCGGGGAGTAGAACCGGGGAGCTGTTTTTT. This gives the protein CASSPPGSRTGELFF.

J is TRBJ2-7 and V is TRBV11-2; D uncertain. The CDR3 consists of 17 residues. V lost 0 bases to trimming and J lost 2 bases, with 17 bases between them. CDR1 and CDR2 (germline): SGHAT, FQNNGV. The CDR3 here is CASSLDIYRRATYEQYF. For the CDR3, the DNA is TGTGCCAGCAGCTTAGATATCTACAGAAGAGCTACCTACGAGCAGTACTTC.

The rearrangement uses TRBV14 and TRBJ2-2; D ambiguous. The CDR3 sequence is 16 residues long. The V gene's germline CDR1 is SGHDN and CDR2 FVKESK. Trimming removed 2 bases at V and 2 bases at J, with 12 bases between. The CDR3 nucleotides read TGTGCCAGCAGCCAAAGGCAACAGTTCAACACCGGGGAGCTGTTTTTT. This translates into CASSQRQQFNTGELFF.

DNA for the CDR3: TGTGCCAGCAGGACAGCGGGAGTAAATGAGCAGTTCTTC. This sequence encodes CASRTAGVNEQFF. The chain has TRBV6-5 and TRBJ2-1; 8 bases fit TRBD2. In germline, CDR1 is MNHEY, CDR2 SVGAGI. CDR3 length: 13 residues. J was trimmed by 7 bases and V by 6 bases; bases with no gene match: 5.

The chain carries TRBV25-1 and TRBJ2-1, with 8 bases fitting TRBD1. V lost 3 bases, J lost 7 bases, and 8 bases stayed unmatched. The CDR3 loop spans 15 amino acids. Germline V CDR1 and CDR2: MGHDK, SYGVNS. The CDR3 is CASSEGRGLGNEQFF. The CDR3 region has the DNA TGTGCCAGCAGTGAGGGCAGGGGGCTTGGGAATGAGCAGTTCTTC.

The J gene is TRBJ2-3, the V gene TRBV5-4; TRBD1 aligns across 7 bases. Germline-derived CDR1 and CDR2 are SGHNT and YYREEE (reference sequence). After removal of 0 bases from V and 5 bases from J, the junction contained 3 bases not matched to a gene. This CDR3 is 14 amino acids long. CDR3 amino acids: CASSLASGGDTQYF. CDR3 nucleotides: TGTGCCAGCAGCTTGGCGTCAGGGGGAGATACGCAGTATTTT.

The CDR3 coding sequence is TGTGCCAGCAGCTTAGATTTTGGGGGCTCCTACGAGCAGTACTTC. Protein: CASSLDFGGSYEQYF. The rearrangement uses TRBV11-2 and TRBJ2-7; either TRBD1 or TRBD2 may fit D (5 bases each). V shed 0 bases and J shed 0 bases, with 9 bases lying between them. This CDR3 comprises 15 residues. CDR1 is SGHAT and CDR2 is FQNNGV in the germline V gene.

The genes are TRBV10-3 and TRBJ2-7; 14 nucleotides match TRBD2. The CDR3 sequence is 15 residues long. After removal of 6 bases from V and 5 bases from J, the junction contained 6 bases not matched to a gene. Germline V gene data show CDR1 as ENHRY and CDR2 as SYGVKD. CDR3 nucleotides: TGTGCCATCAGGGGGACTAGCGGGAGTTGGAACGAGCAGTACTTC. Translating gives CAIRGTSGSWNEQYF.

To note about this clone: Other DNA sequences of this sample code for an identical CDR3. V and J are TRBV5-1 and TRBJ1-1, with D possibly TRBD1 on 6 matching bases. V was trimmed by 1 base and J by 1 base, leaving 8 bases between them. The CDR3 is made up of 14 amino acids. CDR1 and CDR2 from the germline V gene are SGHRS and YFSETQ. The CDR3 DNA follows: TGCGCCAGCAGCTTGTCAGGGGCGAACACTGAAGCTTTCTTT. It is translated as CASSLSGANTEAFF.

This clone has a single count. This rearrangement joins TRBV19 to TRBJ1-4; D uncertain. Germline loops: CDR1 LNHDA, CDR2 SQIVND (reference sequence). The CDR3 covers 16 residues. Trimming left V 2 bases short and J 3 bases short, with 13 bases between. The CDR3, as DNA: TGTGCCAGTAGTATAAGCCCCCGGACCTCTAATGAAAAACTGTTTTTT. The encoded protein is CASSISPRTSNEKLFF.

The CDR3 region has the DNA TGTGCCAGTAGTATAAGCGGGTGGGACACCGGGGAGCTGTTTTTT. Translation: CASSISGWDTGELFF. This rearrangement joins TRBV19 to TRBJ2-2; a possible D gene is TRBD2 (6 bases). The CDR3 loop spans 15 amino acids. Germline CDR1 reads LNHDA; CDR2 reads SQIVND (reference sequence). Trimming left V 2 bases short and J 3 bases short, with 10 bases between.

The V gene is TRBV6-5, the J gene TRBJ2-7; 13 positions match TRBD2. Losses at the gene ends were 6 bases for V and 3 bases for J; bases not matched to a gene: 2. Germline V gives CDR1 MNHEY, CDR2 SVGAGI. CDR3 length: 14 residues. The CDR3 reads CASSRLAGGYEQYF. The CDR3 bases are TGTGCCAGCAGCCGACTAGCGGGAGGCTACGAGCAGTACTTC.

The chain links TRBV5-1 to TRBJ2-2, with D unclear. The germline gives CDR1 SGHRS, CDR2 YFSETQ. V was trimmed by 3 bases and J by 0 bases, leaving 9 bases between them. This CDR3 region has 15 residues. This CDR3 reads CASSSAPANTGELFF. CDR3 nucleotide sequence: TGCGCCAGCAGCTCAGCTCCCGCGAACACCGGGGAGCTGTTTTTT.

The chain is built from TRBV6-5 and TRBJ1-1; D is ambiguous. V lost 8 bases, J lost 1 base, and 8 bases lay in between. The CDR3 loop spans 12 amino acids. From germline, CDR1 is MNHEY and CDR2 SVGAGI. CDR3 sequence reads: CASADTNTEAFF. CDR3 coding DNA: TGTGCCAGCGCCGACACGAACACTGAAGCTTTCTTT.

This chain joins TRBV15 and TRBJ2-1; D not certain. The V gene lost 0 bases and the J gene lost 6 bases, with 3 bases spanning the gap. The CDR3 length is 12 residues. Germline-derived CDR1 and CDR2 are LNHNV and YYDKDF (reference sequence). The CDR3 DNA reads TGTGCCACCAGCAGAGATCGCAATGAGCAGTTCTTC. Translated, it gives CATSRDRNEQFF. Full variable domain (rest looked up from reference TRBV15 and TRBJ2-1): DAMVIQNPRYQVTQFGKPVTLSCSQTLNHNVMYWYQQKSSQAPKLLFHYYDKDFNNEADTPDNFQSRRPNTSFCFLDIRSPGLGDTAMYLCATSRDRNEQFFGPGTRLTVL.

DNA of the CDR3: TGCGCCAGCAGCCCAGCCCTAATGGGACGTCTGTCCTACGAGCAGTACTTC. It yields the protein CASSPALMGRLSYEQYF. This chain joins TRBV5-1 and TRBJ2-7; D tentatively fits TRBD1 or TRBD2 (5 bases each). This CDR3 contains 17 residues. Germline V gene data show CDR1 as SGHRS and CDR2 as YFSETQ. V lost 4 bases, J lost 1 base, and 21 bases lay in between.

The rearrangement links TRBV5-3 to TRBJ1-1; TRBD1 aligns across 9 bases. TRBV5-3 is noted as an ORF with a role that remains uncertain. J gave up 3 bases and V 6 bases, and 15 bases lay outside the gene matches. The CDR3 is made up of 17 amino acids. CDR3 sequence: CARIHLGQGFVYTEAFF. The DNA of the CDR3 is TGTGCCAGAATCCACCTAGGACAGGGGTTTGTGTACACTGAAGCTTTCTTT.

The chain recombines TRBV7-8 with TRBJ2-3; tentatively, D is TRBD1 or TRBD2 (6 bases each). The CDR3 contains 15 residues. Germline V gene data show CDR1 as SGHVS and CDR2 as FQNEAQ. V lost 1 base to trimming and J lost 10 bases, with 18 bases between them. CDR3 loop: CASSLGGGGPIPQYF. In DNA, the CDR3 is TGTGCCAGCAGCTTAGGAGGAGGGGGGCCCATCCCGCAGTATTTT.

The rearrangement joins TRBV7-2 to TRBJ2-1, with a possible D match to TRBD2 (5 bases). V lost 1 base and J 10 bases, leaving 8 bases between the germline ends. In germline, CDR1 is SGHTA, CDR2 FQGNSA. The length of the CDR3 is 12 residues. Written as DNA, the CDR3 is TGTGCCAGCAGCTTAGTTGAGCGGGAGCAGTTCTTC. Its protein product is CASSLVEREQFF.